What follows are 6 T cell receptor beta chains derived from one specimen sequenced in a study of shared clonotypes between healthy human individuals. Positively selected for CCR7, the CD45RO-negative cells used as naive CD8 cells excluded terminally differentiated effector memory CD45RA+ cells. Data came from immunoSEQ multiplex PCR; TCRdb stores just in-frame clones and leaves some out. Altogether around 2.1 million clones are present, about 92% being singletons, with the ten largest covering around 1.7%. Sequencing was performed on naive CD8+ T cells from PBMCs. The receptors stem from a man younger than 35 in good health. Some clones in this sample may be carry-over from other donors' samples.

The chain couples TRBV7-9 to TRBJ2-3; D is undetermined. CDR1 SEHNR and CDR2 FQNEAQ come from the germline V gene (reference sequence). V shed 4 bases and J shed 2 bases, with 16 bases lying between them. The CDR3 is made up of 16 amino acids. CDR3 sequence: CASSSRPETNTDTQYF. CDR3 DNA sequence: TGTGCCAGCAGCTCCCGACCAGAAACGAACACAGATACGCAGTATTTT.

The chain carries TRBV5-1 and TRBJ2-7; 9 nucleotides agree with TRBD2. The CDR3 length is 21 residues. CDR1 and CDR2 from the germline V gene are SGHRS and YFSETQ. The V and J ends lost 0 bases and 0 bases, in that order; junction bases with no gene match: 19. Here the CDR3 DNA reads TGCGCCAGCAGCTTGGTTACCCTGACTAGCGGAACCTTGGAAGTCTCCTACGAGCAGTACTTC. Protein: CASSLVTLTSGTLEVSYEQYF.

The genes are TRBV7-2 and TRBJ1-2, with D possibly TRBD1 on 5 matching bases. V was shortened by 1 base and J by 4 bases, with 25 bases between the two germline ends. This CDR3 is 19 amino acids long. CDR1 SGHTA and CDR2 FQGNSA come from the germline V gene. DNA of the CDR3: TGTGCCAGCAGCTTAGTAATATTTGTCGGGGGGGAGACCAGCTATGGCTACACCTTC. It specifies CASSLVIFVGGETSYGYTF.

This rearrangement joins TRBV6-5 to TRBJ2-7; no reliable D call. V gave up 0 bases and J gave up 6 bases, with 9 bases separating them. Looked up from germline, CDR1 is MNHEY and CDR2 is SVGAGI. CDR3 length equals 13 residues. In nucleotides, the CDR3 is TGTGCCAGCAGTTACTCGAGTTCGGGCGAGCAGTACTTC. It encodes CASSYSSSGEQYF.

The sample holds one count of this clone. This chain joins TRBV13 and TRBJ2-5; TRBD2 agrees at 8 bases. Germline loops: CDR1 PRHDT, CDR2 FYEKMQ (reference sequence). The length of the CDR3 is 15 residues. With 5 bases clipped from V and 5 bases from J, the junction kept 10 bases outside the gene matches. In DNA, the CDR3 is TGTGCCAGCAGCCATCCCCGGGAGGGCCGGGAGACCCAGTACTTC. Translated: CASSHPREGRETQYF.

The chain links TRBV14 to TRBJ2-1, with TRBD1 identical over 7 bases. This CDR3 is built from 15 residues. Per germline, CDR1 SGHDN and CDR2 FVKESK. V lost 2 bases to trimming and J lost 4 bases; unmatched junction nucleotides: 5. As DNA, the CDR3 is TGTGCCAGCAGCCAAACCACGACAGGGTACAATGAGCAGTTCTTC. Its protein product is CASSQTTTGYNEQFF.